A selection of T cell receptor beta chains follows, all from one sample in a study of T cell responses to AZD1222 COVID-19 vaccine. Clones were read by immunoSEQ multiplex PCR, and TCRdb kept only the in-frame ones, dropping some. The table has under 140,000 clones, about 94% seen once; the top ten hold roughly 3.1%. The starting material was peripheral blood, obtained 28 days after the second AZD1222 dose. These receptors originate from an adult who received the AZD1222 COVID-19 vaccine. CDR3s include the opening cysteine and the closing phenylalanine or tryptophan.

J gene | V gene | CDR3 protein
TRBJ2-3 | TRBV11-3 | CASSLALRESTDTQYF
TRBJ1-6 | TRBV5-4 | CASSIGQLRFSSYNSPLHF
TRBJ2-3 | TRBV2 | CASAVESTDTQYF
TRBJ2-1 | TRBV4-1 | CASSPAGGDEQFF
TRBJ1-6 | TRBV10-1 | CASSADRDSPLHF
TRBJ2-3 | TRBV7-9 | CASSPGPSPLPDTQYF
TRBJ1-1 | TRBV24-1 | CATRWRGASLNTEAFF
TRBJ1-1 | TRBV12-3/TRBV12-4 | CASTIYTEAFF
TRBJ1-4 | TRBV18 | CASSPRGQDIEKLFF
TRBJ2-2 | TRBV27 | CASRLISGSFNTGELFF
TRBJ1-3 | TRBV3-1/TRBV3-2 | CASSPRASGNTIYF
TRBJ1-2 | TRBV27 | CASSFVGGDYGYTF
TRBJ1-5 | TRBV7-8 | CASSGRDNQPQHF
TRBJ1-2 | TRBV5-1 | CASSLLQGGPFSYGYTF
TRBJ1-5 | TRBV6-1 | CASSEWGGSNQPQHF
TRBJ1-1 | TRBV21-1 | CASSKAGRAETFF
TRBJ1-1 | TRBV19 | CASSISFGAVNTEAFF
TRBJ1-2 | TRBV3-1/TRBV3-2 | CASSQEIGPYGYTF
TRBJ1-5 | TRBV6-5 | CASSLDGYSNQPQHF
TRBJ1-4 | TRBV2 | CASRWEKLFF
TRBJ1-1 | TRBV27 | CASRGTGQHEAFF
TRBJ1-1 | TRBV2 | CASSPGQNTEAFF
TRBJ1-2 | TRBV3-1/TRBV3-2 | CASSQQSRRSTF
TRBJ1-1 | TRBV9 | CASSVEGENTEAFF
TRBJ2-5 | TRBV9 | CASSPQSGAQETQYF
TRBJ1-4 | TRBV3-1/TRBV3-2 | CASRRGTELNEKLFF
TRBJ1-5 | TRBV6-5 | CASSRDSFYQPQHF
TRBJ1-1 | TRBV21-1 | CASSLQGPEAFF
TRBJ2-3 | TRBV29-1 | CSNWDRFTDTQYF
TRBJ1-2 | TRBV15 | CATSRDVIRGYTF
TRBJ2-7 | TRBV3-1/TRBV3-2 | CASSQGPGAYYEQYF
TRBJ2-2 | TRBV5-1 | CASRNPGLAGDTGELFF
TRBJ2-1 | TRBV7-2 | CASSLGSSGSSYNEQFF
TRBJ2-1 | TRBV2 | CASGRRETHNEQFF
TRBJ2-1 | TRBV10-2 | CASRGTEVQWNEQFF
TRBJ2-7 | TRBV20-1 | CSASGELAGSYEQYF
TRBJ1-2 | TRBV19 | CASSAPGQGYYGYTF
TRBJ2-3 | TRBV3-1/TRBV3-2 | CASSQSTPSGTDTQYF
TRBJ1-5 | TRBV12-3/TRBV12-4 | CASSLGPQPQHF
TRBJ2-1 | TRBV27 | CASGPGSRYNEQFF
TRBJ1-5 | TRBV19 | CASSIGDTSYSNQPQHF
TRBJ1-2 | TRBV4-1 | CASSHSNPGQGNYGYTF
TRBJ2-3 | TRBV6-5 | CASSTLSDTQYF
TRBJ2-7 | TRBV6-5 | CASGRDSVYEQYF
TRBJ1-1 | TRBV5-1 | CASSLADRATEAFF